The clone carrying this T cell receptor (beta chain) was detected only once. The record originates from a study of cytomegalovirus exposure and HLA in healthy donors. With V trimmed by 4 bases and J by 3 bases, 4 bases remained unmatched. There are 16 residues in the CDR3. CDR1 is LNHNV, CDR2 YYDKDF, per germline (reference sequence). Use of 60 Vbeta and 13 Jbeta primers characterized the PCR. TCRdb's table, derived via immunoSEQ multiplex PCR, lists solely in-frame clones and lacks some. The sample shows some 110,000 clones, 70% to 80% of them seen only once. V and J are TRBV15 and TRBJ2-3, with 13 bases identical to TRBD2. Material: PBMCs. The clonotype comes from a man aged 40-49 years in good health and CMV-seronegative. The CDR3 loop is CATSTGTSGVTDTQYF. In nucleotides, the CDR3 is TGTGCCACCAGCACAGGGACTAGCGGGGTAACAGATACGCAGTATTTT.